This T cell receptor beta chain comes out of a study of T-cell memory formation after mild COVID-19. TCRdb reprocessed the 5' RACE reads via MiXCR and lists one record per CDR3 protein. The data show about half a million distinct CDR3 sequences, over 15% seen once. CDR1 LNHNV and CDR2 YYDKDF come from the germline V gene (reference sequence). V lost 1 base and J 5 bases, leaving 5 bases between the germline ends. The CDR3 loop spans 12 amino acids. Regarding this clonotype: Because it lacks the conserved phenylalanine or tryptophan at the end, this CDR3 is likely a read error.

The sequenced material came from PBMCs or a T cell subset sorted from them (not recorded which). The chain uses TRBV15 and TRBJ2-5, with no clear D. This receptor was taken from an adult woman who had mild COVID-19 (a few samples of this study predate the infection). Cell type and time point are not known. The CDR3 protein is CATSRVLETQYL. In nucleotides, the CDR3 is TGTGCCACCAGCAGAGTTCTCGAGACCCAGTACTTA.